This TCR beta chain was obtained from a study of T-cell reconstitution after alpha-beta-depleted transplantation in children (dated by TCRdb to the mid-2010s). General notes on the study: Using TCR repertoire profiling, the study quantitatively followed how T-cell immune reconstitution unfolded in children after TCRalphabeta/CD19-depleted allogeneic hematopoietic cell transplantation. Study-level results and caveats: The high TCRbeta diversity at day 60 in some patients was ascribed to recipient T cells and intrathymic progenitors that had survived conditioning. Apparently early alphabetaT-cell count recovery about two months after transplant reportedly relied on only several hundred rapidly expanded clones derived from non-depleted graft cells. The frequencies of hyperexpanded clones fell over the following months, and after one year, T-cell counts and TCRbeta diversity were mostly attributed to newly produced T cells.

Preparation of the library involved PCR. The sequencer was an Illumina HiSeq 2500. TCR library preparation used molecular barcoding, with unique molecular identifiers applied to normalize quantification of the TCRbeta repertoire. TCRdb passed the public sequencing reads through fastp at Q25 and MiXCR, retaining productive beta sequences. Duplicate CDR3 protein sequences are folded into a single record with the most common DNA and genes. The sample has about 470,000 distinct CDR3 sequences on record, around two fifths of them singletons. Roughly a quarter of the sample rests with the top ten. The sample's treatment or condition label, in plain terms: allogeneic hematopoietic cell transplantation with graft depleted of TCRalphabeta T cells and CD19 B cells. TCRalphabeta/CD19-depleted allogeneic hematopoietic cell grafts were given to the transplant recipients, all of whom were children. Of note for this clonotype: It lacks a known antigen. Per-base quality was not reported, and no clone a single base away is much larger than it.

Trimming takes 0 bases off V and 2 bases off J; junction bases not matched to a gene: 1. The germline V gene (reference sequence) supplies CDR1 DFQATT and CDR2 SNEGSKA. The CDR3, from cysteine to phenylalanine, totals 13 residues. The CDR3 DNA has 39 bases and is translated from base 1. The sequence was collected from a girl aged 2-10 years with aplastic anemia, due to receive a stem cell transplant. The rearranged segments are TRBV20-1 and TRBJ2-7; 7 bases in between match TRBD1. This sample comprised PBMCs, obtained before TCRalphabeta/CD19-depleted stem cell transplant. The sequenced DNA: TGCAGTGCTAGAGACCAGGGGGCCTACGAGCAGTACTTC. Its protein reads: CSARDQGAYEQYF.